This T cell receptor (beta chain) emerged from a study of identical twins. TCRdb re-analysed the 5' RACE reads in MiXCR, keeping a single row per CDR3 protein. The table lists around 490,000 distinct CDR3 sequences, nearly 15% of them singletons. This CDR3 contains 14 residues. Germline V gene lookup returns CDR1 SGDLS and CDR2 YYNGEE. V lost 0 bases and J 4 bases, leaving 10 bases between the germline ends. This same sample was also taken into another study, of yellow fever vaccine responses in identical twins.

The sample was CD4+ T cells sorted from blood. This chain joins TRBV9 and TRBJ1-1; D gene ambiguous. The origin of this receptor is a woman aged 18-29 years in good health. In nucleotides, the CDR3 is TGTGCCAGCAGCGTAGGCCCACTCGCCACTGAAGCTTTCTTT. Translated: CASSVGPLATEAFF.